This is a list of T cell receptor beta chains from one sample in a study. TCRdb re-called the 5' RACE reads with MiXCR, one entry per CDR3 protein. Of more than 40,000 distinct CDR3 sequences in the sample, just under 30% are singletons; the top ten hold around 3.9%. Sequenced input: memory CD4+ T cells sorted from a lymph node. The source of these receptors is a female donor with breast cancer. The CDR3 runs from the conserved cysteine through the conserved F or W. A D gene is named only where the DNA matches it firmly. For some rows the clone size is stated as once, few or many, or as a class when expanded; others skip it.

CDR3nt: TGCAGTGCTAGTCGCCAGGCGAACACTGAAGCTTTCTTT; CDR3aa: CSASRQANTEAFF; abundance: few; d_gene: -; v_gene: TRBV20-1; j_gene: TRBJ1-1
CDR3nt: TGTGCCAGCAGCTTCAGGGGTTGGGAGACCCAGTACTTC; CDR3aa: CASSFRGWETQYF; abundance: -; d_gene: -; v_gene: TRBV7-9; j_gene: TRBJ2-5
CDR3nt: TGCAGCATTGATACGGCAGGGGGCCGGACCGGGGAGCTGTTTTTT; CDR3aa: CSIDTAGGRTGELFF; abundance: -; d_gene: TRBD1; v_gene: TRBV29-1; j_gene: TRBJ2-2
CDR3nt: TGTGCCAGCAGCTTCAGGACGGCGAACACCGGGGAGCTGTTTTTT; CDR3aa: CASSFRTANTGELFF; abundance: -; d_gene: -; v_gene: TRBV5-4; j_gene: TRBJ2-2
CDR3nt: TGCACCAGCAGCTTGGAGCCAGGAAAAAACATTCAGTACTTC; CDR3aa: CTSSLEPGKNIQYF; abundance: once; d_gene: -; v_gene: TRBV5-1; j_gene: TRBJ2-4
CDR3nt: TGTGCCAGCAGTTACTCTAGACGGACTTTAACCTACGAGCAGTACTTC; CDR3aa: CASSYSRRTLTYEQYF; abundance: -; d_gene: -; v_gene: TRBV6-5; j_gene: TRBJ2-7
CDR3nt: TGCGCCAGCAAACAGCACTACGAGCAGTACTTC; CDR3aa: CASKQHYEQYF; abundance: -; d_gene: -; v_gene: TRBV5-1; j_gene: TRBJ2-7
CDR3nt: TGTGCCAGTGCGAACGGGGGCCGGTACGAGCAGTACTTC; CDR3aa: CASANGGRYEQYF; abundance: few; d_gene: -; v_gene: TRBV27; j_gene: TRBJ2-7
CDR3nt: TGTGCCAGCACCTGGGGAGATACGCAGTATTTT; CDR3aa: CASTWGDTQYF; abundance: -; d_gene: -; v_gene: TRBV7-2; j_gene: TRBJ2-3
CDR3nt: TGTGCCAGCAGCGTAGGCCTAGGCACCTACAATGAGCAGTTCTTC; CDR3aa: CASSVGLGTYNEQFF; abundance: -; d_gene: -; v_gene: TRBV9; j_gene: TRBJ2-1
CDR3nt: TGTGCCAGCAGCTTGGACTTCCCGAACTATGGCTACACCTTC; CDR3aa: CASSLDFPNYGYTF; abundance: few; d_gene: -; v_gene: TRBV5-5; j_gene: TRBJ1-2
CDR3nt: TGTGCCAGCAGCGCCTACACTGAAGCTTTCTTT; CDR3aa: CASSAYTEAFF; abundance: -; d_gene: -; v_gene: TRBV21-1; j_gene: TRBJ1-1
CDR3nt: TGCAGTGCTCCCCCTTCTAGTTTCTGGGAGACCCAGTACTTC; CDR3aa: CSAPPSSFWETQYF; abundance: few; d_gene: -; v_gene: TRBV20-1; j_gene: TRBJ2-5
CDR3nt: TGCAGTCCTTTTCCCTACGAGCAGTACTTC; CDR3aa: CSPFPYEQYF; abundance: -; d_gene: -; v_gene: TRBV20-1; j_gene: TRBJ2-7
CDR3nt: TGCGCCAGCAGCTTGGGTCGGCGGGTGTACCAAGAGACCCAGTACTTC; CDR3aa: CASSLGRRVYQETQYF; abundance: few; d_gene: -; v_gene: TRBV5-1; j_gene: TRBJ2-5
CDR3nt: TGTGCCAGCAGTTACGCTACAGGGAGTCGGTTCTATGGCTACACCTTC; CDR3aa: CASSYATGSRFYGYTF; abundance: -; d_gene: -; v_gene: TRBV6-6; j_gene: TRBJ1-2
CDR3nt: TGCGCCAGCAGCCGAGGGGACAACCCCGGAACCGGGGAGCTGTTTTTT; CDR3aa: CASSRGDNPGTGELFF; abundance: few; d_gene: -; v_gene: TRBV5-1; j_gene: TRBJ2-2
CDR3nt: TGTGCCAGCTCACCGGCGAATCAGCCCCAGCATTTT; CDR3aa: CASSPANQPQHF; abundance: -; d_gene: -; v_gene: TRBV18; j_gene: TRBJ1-5
CDR3nt: TGTGCCAGCAGCCTCTGGGGCAAGCGGGGTTACAATGAGCAGTTCTTC; CDR3aa: CASSLWGKRGYNEQFF; abundance: -; d_gene: TRBD2; v_gene: TRBV7-2; j_gene: TRBJ2-1
CDR3nt: TGCGCCAGCAGCCAAGATCCAGGGGGCGCCGCCTACGAGCAGTACTTC; CDR3aa: CASSQDPGGAAYEQYF; abundance: -; d_gene: TRBD1; v_gene: TRBV4-1; j_gene: TRBJ2-7
CDR3nt: TGCAGCGTTAACCAGGGAGGGGGTTCTTTTACGCAGTATTTT; CDR3aa: CSVNQGGGSFTQYF; abundance: few; d_gene: -; v_gene: TRBV29-1; j_gene: TRBJ2-3
CDR3nt: TGTACCAGCAGCCGTGAGTGGAGCACAGATACGCAGTATTTT; CDR3aa: CTSSREWSTDTQYF; abundance: -; d_gene: -; v_gene: TRBV7-3; j_gene: TRBJ2-3
CDR3nt: TGTGCCAGCGGGGACACAATGAACACTGAAGCTTTCTTT; CDR3aa: CASGDTMNTEAFF; abundance: -; d_gene: -; v_gene: TRBV27; j_gene: TRBJ1-1
CDR3nt: TGCGCCAGCAGCTTGGGATGGACTGAAGCTTTCTTT; CDR3aa: CASSLGWTEAFF; abundance: many; d_gene: -; v_gene: TRBV5-1; j_gene: TRBJ1-1